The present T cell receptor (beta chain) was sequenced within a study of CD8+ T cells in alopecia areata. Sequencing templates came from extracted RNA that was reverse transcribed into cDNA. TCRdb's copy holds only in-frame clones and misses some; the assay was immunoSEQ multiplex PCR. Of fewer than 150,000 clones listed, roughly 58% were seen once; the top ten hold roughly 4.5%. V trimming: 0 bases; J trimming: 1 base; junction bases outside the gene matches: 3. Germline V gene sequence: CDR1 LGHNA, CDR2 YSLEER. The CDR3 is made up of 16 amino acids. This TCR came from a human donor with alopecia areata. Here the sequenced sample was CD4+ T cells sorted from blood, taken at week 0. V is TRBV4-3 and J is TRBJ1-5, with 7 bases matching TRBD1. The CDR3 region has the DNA TGCGCCAGCAGCCAAGATGCAGGGGGAAGCAATCAGCCCCAGCATTTT. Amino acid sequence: CASSQDAGGSNQPQHF.